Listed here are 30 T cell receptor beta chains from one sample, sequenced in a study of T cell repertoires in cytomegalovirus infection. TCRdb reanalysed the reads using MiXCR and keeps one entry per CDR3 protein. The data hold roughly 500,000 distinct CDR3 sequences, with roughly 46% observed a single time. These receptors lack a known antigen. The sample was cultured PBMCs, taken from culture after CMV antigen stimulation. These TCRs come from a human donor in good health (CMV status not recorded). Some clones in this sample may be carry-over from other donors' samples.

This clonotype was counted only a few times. CDR3 coding DNA: TGTGCCAGCAGTTCCCTTACAGACAGAAACTATGGCTACACCTTC. This encodes CASSSLTDRNYGYTF. The chain employs TRBV6-2 or TRBV6-3 and TRBJ1-2, with a tentative D call TRBD1 (5 bases). With 4 bases removed from V and 2 bases from J, the gap between germline ends came to 14 bases. This CDR3 is built from 15 residues. The germline gives CDR1 MNHEY, CDR2 SVGEGT.

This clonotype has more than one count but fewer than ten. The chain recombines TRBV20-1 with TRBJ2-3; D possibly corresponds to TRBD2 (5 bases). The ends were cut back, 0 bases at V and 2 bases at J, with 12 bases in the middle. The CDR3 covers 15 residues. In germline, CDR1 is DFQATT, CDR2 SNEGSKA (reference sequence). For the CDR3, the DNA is TGCAGTGCTAGAGAGGACTTACCCCCCACAGATACGCAGTATTTT. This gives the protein CSAREDLPPTDTQYF.

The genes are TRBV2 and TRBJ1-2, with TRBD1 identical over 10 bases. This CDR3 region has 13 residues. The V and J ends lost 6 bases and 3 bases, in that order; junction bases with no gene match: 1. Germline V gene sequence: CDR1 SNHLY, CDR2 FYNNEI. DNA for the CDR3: TGTGCCAGCAGGGGGACAGGGGACTATGGCTACACCTTC. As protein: CASRGTGDYGYTF.

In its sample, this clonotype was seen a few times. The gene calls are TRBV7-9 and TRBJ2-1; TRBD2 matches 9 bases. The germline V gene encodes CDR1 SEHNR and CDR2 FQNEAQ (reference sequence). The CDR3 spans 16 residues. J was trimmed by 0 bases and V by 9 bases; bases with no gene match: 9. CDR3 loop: CASASRGGVSYNEQFF. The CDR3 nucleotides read TGTGCCAGTGCTAGTCGCGGGGGGGTCTCCTACAATGAGCAGTTCTTC.

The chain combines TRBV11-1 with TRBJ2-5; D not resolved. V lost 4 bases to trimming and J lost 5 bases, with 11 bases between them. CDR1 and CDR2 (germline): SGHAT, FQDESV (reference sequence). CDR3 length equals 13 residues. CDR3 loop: CASSSGMRETQYF. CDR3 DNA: TGTGCCAGCAGCTCAGGAATGAGGGAGACCCAGTACTTC.

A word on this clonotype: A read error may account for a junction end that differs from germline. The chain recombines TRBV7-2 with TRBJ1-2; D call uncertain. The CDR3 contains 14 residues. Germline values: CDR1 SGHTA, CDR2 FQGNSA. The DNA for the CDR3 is TGTGCCAGCCGCTTAGTCGTTGGGCCACAGGGCTACACCTTC. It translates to CASRLVVGPQGYTF.

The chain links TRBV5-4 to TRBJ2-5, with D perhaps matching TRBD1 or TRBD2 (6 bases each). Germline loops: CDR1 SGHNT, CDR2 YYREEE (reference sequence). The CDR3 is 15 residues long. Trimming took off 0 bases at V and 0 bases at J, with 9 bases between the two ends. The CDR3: CASSLGGANQETQYF. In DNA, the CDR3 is TGTGCCAGCAGCTTGGGGGGGGCCAACCAAGAGACCCAGTACTTC.

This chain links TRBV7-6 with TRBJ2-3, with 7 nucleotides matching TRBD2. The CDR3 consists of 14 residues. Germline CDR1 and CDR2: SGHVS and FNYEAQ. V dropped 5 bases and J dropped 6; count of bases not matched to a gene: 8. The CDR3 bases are TGTGCCAGCAGCGCACAAGGGGAGGGGGATACGCAGTATTTT. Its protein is CASSAQGEGDTQYF.

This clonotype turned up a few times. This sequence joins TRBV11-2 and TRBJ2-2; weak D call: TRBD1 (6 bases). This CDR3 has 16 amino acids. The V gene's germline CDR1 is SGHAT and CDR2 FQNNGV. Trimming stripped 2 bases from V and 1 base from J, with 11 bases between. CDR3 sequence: CASSLTGSQNTGELFF. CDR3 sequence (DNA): TGTGCCAGCAGCTTAACAGGGTCACAGAACACCGGGGAGCTGTTTTTT.

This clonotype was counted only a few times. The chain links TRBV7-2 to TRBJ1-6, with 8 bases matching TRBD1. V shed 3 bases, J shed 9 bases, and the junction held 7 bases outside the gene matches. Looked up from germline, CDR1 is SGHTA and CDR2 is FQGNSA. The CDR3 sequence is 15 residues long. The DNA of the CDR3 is TGTGCCAGCAGCTTCCGACAGGGGTTTAGTTCACCCCTCCACTTT. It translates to CASSFRQGFSSPLHF.

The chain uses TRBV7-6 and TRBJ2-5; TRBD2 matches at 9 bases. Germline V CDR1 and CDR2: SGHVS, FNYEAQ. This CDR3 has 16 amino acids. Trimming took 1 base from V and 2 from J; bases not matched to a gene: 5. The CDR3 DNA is TGTGCCAGCAGCTTAGAGCCTAGCGGGGCACAAGAGACCCAGTACTTC. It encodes CASSLEPSGAQETQYF.

As DNA, the CDR3 is TGTGCCAGCAGCCCCTACAGGGCCGCCTACGAGCAGTACTTC. This translates into CASSPYRAAYEQYF. The rearrangement joins TRBV7-2 to TRBJ2-7, with a possible D match to TRBD1 (6 bases). V shed 5 bases and J shed 2 bases, with 13 bases lying between them. This CDR3 has 14 amino acids. CDR1 and CDR2 (germline): SGHTA, FQGNSA. The variable domain in full, completed from reference TRBV7-2 and TRBJ2-7, reads GAGVSQSPSNKVTEKGKDVELRCDPISGHTALYWYRQSLGQGLEFLIYFQGNSAPDKSGLPSDRFSAERTGGSVSTLTIQRTQQEDSAVYLCASSPYRAAYEQYFGPGTRLTVT.

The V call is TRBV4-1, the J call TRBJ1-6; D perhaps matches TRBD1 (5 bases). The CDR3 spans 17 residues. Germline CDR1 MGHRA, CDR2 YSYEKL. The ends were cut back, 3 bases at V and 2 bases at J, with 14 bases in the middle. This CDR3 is CASSHLVGTTYNSPLHF. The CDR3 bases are TGCGCCAGCAGCCACCTGGTCGGGACTACCTATAATTCACCCCTCCACTTT.

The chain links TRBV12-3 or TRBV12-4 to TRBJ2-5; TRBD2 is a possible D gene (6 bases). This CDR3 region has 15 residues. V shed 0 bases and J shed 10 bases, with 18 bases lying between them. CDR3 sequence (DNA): TGTGCCAGCAGTTTAGCGGGGGGTCGTACGGGGAGCCAGTACTTC. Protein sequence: CASSLAGGRTGSQYF.

The CDR3 sequence: CSVEVVGSGTQYF. CDR3 bases: TGCAGCGTTGAAGTAGTCGGGAGCGGTACGCAGTATTTT. This chain joins TRBV29-1 and TRBJ2-3, with D perhaps TRBD2 (6 bases). This CDR3 spans 13 amino acids. V lost 1 base and J lost 8, with 13 bases in between. The germline V gene encodes CDR1 SQVTM and CDR2 ANQGSEA.

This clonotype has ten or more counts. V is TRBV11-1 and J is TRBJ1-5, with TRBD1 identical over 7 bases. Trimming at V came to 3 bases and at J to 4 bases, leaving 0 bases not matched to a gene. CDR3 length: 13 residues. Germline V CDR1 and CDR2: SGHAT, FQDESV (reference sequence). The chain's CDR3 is CASSLGQNQPQHF. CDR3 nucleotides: TGTGCCAGCAGCTTGGGACAGAATCAGCCCCAGCATTTT.

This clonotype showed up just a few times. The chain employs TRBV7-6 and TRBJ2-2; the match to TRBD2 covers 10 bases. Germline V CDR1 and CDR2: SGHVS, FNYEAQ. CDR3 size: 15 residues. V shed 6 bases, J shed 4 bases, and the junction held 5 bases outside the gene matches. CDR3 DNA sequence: TGTGCCAGCAGGAAGCGGGGGGGCCGCACCGGGGAGCTGTTTTTT. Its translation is CASRKRGGRTGELFF.

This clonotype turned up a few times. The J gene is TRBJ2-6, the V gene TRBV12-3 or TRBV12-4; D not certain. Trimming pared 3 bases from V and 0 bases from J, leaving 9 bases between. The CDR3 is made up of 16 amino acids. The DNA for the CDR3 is TGTGCCAGCAGTTTTCCCCTCGGCTCTGGGGCCAACGTCCTGACTTTC. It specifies CASSFPLGSGANVLTF.

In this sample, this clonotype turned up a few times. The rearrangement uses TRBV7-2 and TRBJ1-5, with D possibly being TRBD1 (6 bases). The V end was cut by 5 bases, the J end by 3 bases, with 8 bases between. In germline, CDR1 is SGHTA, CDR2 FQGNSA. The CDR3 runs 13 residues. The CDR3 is CASSRDNNQPQHF. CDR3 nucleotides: TGTGCCAGCAGCCGGGACAACAATCAGCCCCAGCATTTT.

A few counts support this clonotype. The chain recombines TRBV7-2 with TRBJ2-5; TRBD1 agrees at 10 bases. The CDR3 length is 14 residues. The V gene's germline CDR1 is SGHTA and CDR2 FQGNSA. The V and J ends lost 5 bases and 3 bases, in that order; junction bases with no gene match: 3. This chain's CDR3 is CASSAGTGEETQYF. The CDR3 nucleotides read TGTGCCAGCAGCGCCGGGACAGGGGAAGAGACCCAGTACTTC. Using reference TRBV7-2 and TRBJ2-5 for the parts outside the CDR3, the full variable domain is GAGVSQSPSNKVTEKGKDVELRCDPISGHTALYWYRQSLGQGLEFLIYFQGNSAPDKSGLPSDRFSAERTGGSVSTLTIQRTQQEDSAVYLCASSAGTGEETQYFGPGTRLLVL.

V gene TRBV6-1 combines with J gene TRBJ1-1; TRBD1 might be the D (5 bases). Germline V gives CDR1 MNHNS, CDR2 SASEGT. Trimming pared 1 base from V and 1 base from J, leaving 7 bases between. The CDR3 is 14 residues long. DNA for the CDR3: TGTGCCAGCAGTGAAGGGGGCACGAACACTGAAGCTTTCTTT. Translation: CASSEGGTNTEAFF.

The CDR3 here is CASSLGATRYTEAFF. The CDR3 region has the DNA TGCGCCAGCAGCTTGGGGGCCACTAGATACACTGAAGCTTTCTTT. The chain uses TRBV5-1 and TRBJ1-1; D gene unclear. Trimming cost V 0 bases and J 3 bases, with 12 bases left between them. There are 15 residues in the CDR3. Germline V gene lookup returns CDR1 SGHRS and CDR2 YFSETQ.

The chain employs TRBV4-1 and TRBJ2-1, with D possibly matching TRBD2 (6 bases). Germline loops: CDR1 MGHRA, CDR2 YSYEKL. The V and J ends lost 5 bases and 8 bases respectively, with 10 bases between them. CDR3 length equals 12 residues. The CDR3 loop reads CASSNRRDEQFF. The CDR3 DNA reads TGCGCCAGCAGCAACCGGAGGGATGAGCAGTTCTTC.

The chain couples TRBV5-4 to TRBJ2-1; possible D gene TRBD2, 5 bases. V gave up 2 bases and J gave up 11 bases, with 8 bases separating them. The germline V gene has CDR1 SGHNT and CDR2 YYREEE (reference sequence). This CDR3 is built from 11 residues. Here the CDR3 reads CASSLRDKQFF. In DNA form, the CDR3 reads TGTGCCAGCAGCTTACGGGATAAGCAGTTCTTC.

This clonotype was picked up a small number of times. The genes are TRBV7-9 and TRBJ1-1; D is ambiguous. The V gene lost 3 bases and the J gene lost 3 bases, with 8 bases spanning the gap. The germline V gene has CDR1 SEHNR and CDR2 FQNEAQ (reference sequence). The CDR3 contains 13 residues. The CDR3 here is CASSFERHTEAFF. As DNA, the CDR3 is TGTGCCAGCAGCTTTGAACGGCACACTGAAGCTTTCTTT.

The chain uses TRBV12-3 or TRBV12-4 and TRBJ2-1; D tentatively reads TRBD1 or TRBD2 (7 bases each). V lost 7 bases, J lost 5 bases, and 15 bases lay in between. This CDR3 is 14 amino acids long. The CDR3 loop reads CASTRGGRNNEQFF. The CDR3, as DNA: TGTGCCAGCACCAGGGGGGGCCGGAACAATGAGCAGTTCTTC.

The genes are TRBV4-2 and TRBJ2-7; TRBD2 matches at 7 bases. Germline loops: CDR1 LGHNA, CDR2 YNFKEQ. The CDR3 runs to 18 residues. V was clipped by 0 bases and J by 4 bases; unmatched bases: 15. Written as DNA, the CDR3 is TGTGCCAGCAGCCAAGATCACCCCCGGGCGGGAGTGGTATACGAGCAGTACTTC. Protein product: CASSQDHPRAGVVYEQYF.

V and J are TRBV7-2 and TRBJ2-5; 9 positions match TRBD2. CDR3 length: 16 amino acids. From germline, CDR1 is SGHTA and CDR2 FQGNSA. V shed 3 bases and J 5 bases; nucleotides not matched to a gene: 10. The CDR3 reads CASSFVAGASAETQYF. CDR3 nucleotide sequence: TGTGCCAGCAGCTTCGTAGCGGGGGCCTCGGCGGAGACCCAGTACTTC.

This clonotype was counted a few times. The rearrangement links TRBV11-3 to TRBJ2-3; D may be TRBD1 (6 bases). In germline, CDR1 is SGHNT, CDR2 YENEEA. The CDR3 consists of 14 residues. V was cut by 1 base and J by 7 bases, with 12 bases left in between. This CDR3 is CASSLGTASHTQYF. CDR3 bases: TGTGCCAGCAGCTTAGGGACAGCCAGCCATACGCAGTATTTT.

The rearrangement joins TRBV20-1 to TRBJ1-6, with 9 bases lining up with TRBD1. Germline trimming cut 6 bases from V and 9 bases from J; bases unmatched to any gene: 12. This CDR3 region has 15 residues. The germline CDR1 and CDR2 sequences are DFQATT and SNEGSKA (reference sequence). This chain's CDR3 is CSALNLQGALSPLHF. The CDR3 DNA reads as TGCAGTGCGCTGAACCTACAGGGGGCACTTTCACCCCTCCACTTT.